This T cell receptor beta chain was identified in a study of T cells expressing NK-cell markers. The overall study: Within the sequenced cohort of eight donors, seven exhibited HCMV seropositivity and one was seronegative.

TCRdb reprocessed the 5' RACE reads; each CDR3 protein has one entry and no DNA is given. Recorded for this sample: about 260,000 distinct CDR3 sequences. This CDR3 spans 15 amino acids. CDR1 and CDR2 from the germline V gene are LGHNA and YNFKEQ. The clonotype comes from a woman between 18 and 70 years old in good health. The V gene is TRBV4-2, the J gene TRBJ2-7; without DNA, the TCRdb call of TRBD1 cannot be checked. The specimen sequenced was blood T cells: a sorted CD56 or NKG2C T cell subset, CD4+ or CD8+ T cells, or bulk PBMC T cells (not recorded which). Here the CDR3 reads CASSQVGQGAIEQYF.